This TCR beta chain was captured in a study of blood T cells in healthy people across ages. Regarding the study as a whole: Higher diversity, along with more naive CD4+ cells, distinguished long-lived donors from aged donors. For the donors, CMV status was unknown and possibly confounded expanded clonotype changes.

Between the trimmed V and J ends, which lost 5 bases and 0 bases, there was a span of 23 bases. The CDR3 length is 19 residues. Germline CDR1 reads SGHTA; CDR2 reads FQGTGA. On this clonotype itself: Its specificity is unknown.

The use of a sample-barcoded 5' primer and a J-beta primer mix characterized a second PCR of roughly 7 to 11 cycles. TCRdb fed the 5' RACE reads into MiXCR, producing one record per CDR3 protein. The sample has 1.4 million to 1.5 million distinct CDR3 sequences, around 39% seen once. This clonotype was sampled from a woman aged 18 to 35 in good health. V and J are TRBV7-3 and TRBJ2-4; D is unclear. The sample comprised blood. The DNA of the CDR3 is TGTGCCAGCAGCCCACGCACTCATGGCCCGCCTATAGCCAAAAACATTCAGTACTTC. Protein sequence: CASSPRTHGPPIAKNIQYF.